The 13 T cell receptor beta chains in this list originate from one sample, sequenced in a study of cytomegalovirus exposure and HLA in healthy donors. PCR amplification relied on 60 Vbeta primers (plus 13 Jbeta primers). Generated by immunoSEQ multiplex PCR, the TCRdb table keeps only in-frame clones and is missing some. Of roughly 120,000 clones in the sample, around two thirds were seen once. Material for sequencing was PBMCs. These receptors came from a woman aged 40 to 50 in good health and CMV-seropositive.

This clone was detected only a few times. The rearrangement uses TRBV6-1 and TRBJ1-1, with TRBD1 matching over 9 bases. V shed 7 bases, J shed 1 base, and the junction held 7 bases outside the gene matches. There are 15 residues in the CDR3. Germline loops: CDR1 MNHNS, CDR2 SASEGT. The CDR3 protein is CASKLQGAGNTEAFF. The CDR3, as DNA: TGTGCCAGCAAGTTACAGGGGGCCGGGAACACTGAAGCTTTCTTT.

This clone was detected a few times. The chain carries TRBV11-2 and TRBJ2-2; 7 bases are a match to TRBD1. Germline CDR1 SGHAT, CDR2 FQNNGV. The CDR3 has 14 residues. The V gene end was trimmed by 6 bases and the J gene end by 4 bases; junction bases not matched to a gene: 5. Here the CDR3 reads CASSRDSPTGELFF. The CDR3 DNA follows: TGTGCCAGCAGTCGGGACAGCCCCACCGGGGAGCTGTTTTTT. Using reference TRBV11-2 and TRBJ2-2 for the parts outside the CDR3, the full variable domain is EAGVAQSPRYKIIEKRQSVAFWCNPISGHATLYWYQQILGQGPKLLIQFQNNGVVDDSQLPKDRFSAERLKGVDSTLKIQPAKLEDSAVYLCASSRDSPTGELFFGEGSRLTVL.

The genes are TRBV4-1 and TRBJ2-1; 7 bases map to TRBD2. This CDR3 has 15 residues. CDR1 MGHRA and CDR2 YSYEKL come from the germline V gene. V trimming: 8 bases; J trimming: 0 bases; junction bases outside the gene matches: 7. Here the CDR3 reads CASAIAGDSYNEQFF. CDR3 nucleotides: TGCGCCAGCGCAATAGCGGGCGACTCCTACAATGAGCAGTTCTTC.

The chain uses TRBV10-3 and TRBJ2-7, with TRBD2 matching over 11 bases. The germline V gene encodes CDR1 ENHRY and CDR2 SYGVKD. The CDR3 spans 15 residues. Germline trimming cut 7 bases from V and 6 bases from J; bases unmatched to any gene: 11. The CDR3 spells CAITPSGGPYIEQYF. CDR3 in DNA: TGTGCCATCACCCCTAGCGGGGGGCCTTATATCGAGCAGTACTTC.

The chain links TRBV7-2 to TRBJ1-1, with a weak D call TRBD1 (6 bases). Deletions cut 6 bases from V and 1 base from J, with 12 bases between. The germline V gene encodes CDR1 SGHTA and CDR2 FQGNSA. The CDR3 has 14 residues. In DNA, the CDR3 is TGTGCCAGCAGTTTTGACAGGCAGAACACTGAAGCTTTCTTT. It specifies CASSFDRQNTEAFF.

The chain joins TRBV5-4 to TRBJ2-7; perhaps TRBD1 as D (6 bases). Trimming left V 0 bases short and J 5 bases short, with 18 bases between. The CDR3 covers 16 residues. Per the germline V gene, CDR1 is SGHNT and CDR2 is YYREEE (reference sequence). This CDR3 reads CASSLVGQGTLHEQYF. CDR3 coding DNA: TGTGCCAGCAGCTTGGTGGGGCAGGGGACACTCCACGAGCAGTACTTC.

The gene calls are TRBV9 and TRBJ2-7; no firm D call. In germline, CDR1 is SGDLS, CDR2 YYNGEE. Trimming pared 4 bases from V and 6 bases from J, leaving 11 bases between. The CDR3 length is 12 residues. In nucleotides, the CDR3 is TGTGCCAGCAGCACTGTCACGGGCGAGCAGTACTTC. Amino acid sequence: CASSTVTGEQYF. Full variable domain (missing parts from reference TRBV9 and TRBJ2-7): DSGVTQTPKHLITATGQRVTLRCSPRSGDLSVYWYQQSLDQGLQFLIQYYNGEERAKGNILERFSAQQFPDLHSELNLSSLELGDSALYFCASSTVTGEQYFGPGTRLTVT.

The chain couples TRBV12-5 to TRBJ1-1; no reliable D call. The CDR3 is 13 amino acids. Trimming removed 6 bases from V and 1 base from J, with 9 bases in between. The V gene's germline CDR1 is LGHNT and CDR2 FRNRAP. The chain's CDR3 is CASGPQWNTEAFF. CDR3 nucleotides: TGTGCTAGTGGCCCTCAGTGGAACACTGAAGCTTTCTTT.

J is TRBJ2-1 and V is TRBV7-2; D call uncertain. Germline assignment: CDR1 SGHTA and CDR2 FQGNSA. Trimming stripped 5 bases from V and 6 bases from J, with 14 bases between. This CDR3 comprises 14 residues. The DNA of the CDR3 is TGTGCCAGCAGCCCCACCCTAGTAGGCAATGAGCAGTTCTTC. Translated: CASSPTLVGNEQFF.

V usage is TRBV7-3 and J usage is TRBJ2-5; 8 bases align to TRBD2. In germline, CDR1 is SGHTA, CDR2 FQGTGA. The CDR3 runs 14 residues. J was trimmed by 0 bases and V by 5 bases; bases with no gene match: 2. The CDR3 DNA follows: TGTGCCAGCAGCCCAGCGGGGGACCAAGAGACCCAGTACTTC. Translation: CASSPAGDQETQYF.

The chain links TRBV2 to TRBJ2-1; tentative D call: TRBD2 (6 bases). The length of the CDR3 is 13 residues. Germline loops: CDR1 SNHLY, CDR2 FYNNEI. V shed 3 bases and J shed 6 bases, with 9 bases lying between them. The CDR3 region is CASSEGGGNEQFF. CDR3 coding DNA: TGTGCCAGCAGTGAGGGGGGAGGCAATGAGCAGTTCTTC.

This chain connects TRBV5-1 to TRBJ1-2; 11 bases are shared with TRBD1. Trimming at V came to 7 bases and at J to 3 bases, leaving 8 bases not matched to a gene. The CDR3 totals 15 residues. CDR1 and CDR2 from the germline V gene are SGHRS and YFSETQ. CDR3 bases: TGCGCCAGCCGCGATCCGGGACAGGGGGACTATGGCTACACCTTC. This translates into CASRDPGQGDYGYTF.

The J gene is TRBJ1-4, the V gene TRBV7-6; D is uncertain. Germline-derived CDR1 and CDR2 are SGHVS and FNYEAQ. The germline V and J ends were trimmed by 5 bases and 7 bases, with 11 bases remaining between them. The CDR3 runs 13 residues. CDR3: CASSPDITEKLFF. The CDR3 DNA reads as TGTGCCAGCAGCCCTGACATTACTGAAAAACTGTTTTTT.